These 29 T cell receptor beta chains originate from one sample sequenced in a study of monozygotic twins with cystic fibrosis. Repertoires were generated with immunoSEQ multiplex PCR, while TCRdb's copy carries only in-frame clones and drops some. The sample lists tens of thousands of clones; roughly 97% were seen once. The sequencing input was blood. The receptors were sampled from a girl aged 2-9 years with cystic fibrosis.

The chain is built from TRBV29-1 and TRBJ2-1; D call uncertain. The V end was cut by 4 bases, the J end by 7 bases, with 17 bases between. CDR3 length: 14 residues. Germline V gene lookup returns CDR1 SQVTM and CDR2 ANQGSEA. This CDR3 reads CSVAGAEFGNEQFF. CDR3 coding DNA: TGCAGCGTTGCGGGTGCGGAGTTTGGGAATGAGCAGTTCTTC.

In regard to this clone: Other DNA sequences in the same sample also yield this CDR3. This chain links TRBV30 with TRBJ2-7; possible D gene TRBD2, 6 bases. The V end lost 3 bases, the J end lost 0 bases, and 9 bases lay between the germline ends. The germline CDR1 and CDR2 sequences are GTSNPN and SVGIG (reference sequence). CDR3 length: 13 amino acids. CDR3 sequence reads: CAWSAGGSYEQYF. CDR3 nucleotides: TGTGCCTGGAGCGCCGGGGGCTCCTACGAGCAGTACTTC.

V is TRBV4-2 and J is TRBJ2-3, with D hard to call. The CDR3 runs 16 residues. Germline V CDR1 and CDR2: LGHNA, YNFKEQ. Trimming removed 3 bases at V and 4 bases at J, with 17 bases between. CDR3 sequence (DNA): TGTGCCAGCAGCCAGTCGATTGGCAAAGCCTCAGATACGCAGTATTTT. Its translation: CASSQSIGKASDTQYF.

The chain employs TRBV2 and TRBJ2-2; TRBD1 matches 10 bases. V gave up 4 bases and J gave up 4 bases; unmatched junction bases: 3. The CDR3 consists of 15 residues. CDR1 SNHLY and CDR2 FYNNEI come from the germline V gene. The CDR3 loop is CASSGGTGVTGELFF. The CDR3, as DNA: TGTGCCAGCAGTGGGGGGACAGGGGTCACCGGGGAGCTGTTTTTT.

The chain employs TRBV10-1 and TRBJ2-5, with 7 bases matching TRBD1. J gave up 4 bases and V 4 bases, and 9 bases lay outside the gene matches. The length of the CDR3 is 15 residues. Looked up from germline, CDR1 is WNHNN and CDR2 is SYGVQD (reference sequence). The CDR3: CASSGGQGDLETQYF. As DNA, the CDR3 is TGCGCCAGCAGTGGTGGGCAGGGGGATCTAGAGACCCAGTACTTC.

The table lists this clone with a count of one. The rearrangement uses TRBV15 and TRBJ1-2; a possible D gene is TRBD1 (6 bases). The CDR3 is 14 amino acids. V lost 0 bases and J lost 8, with 13 bases in between. The germline V gene has CDR1 LNHNV and CDR2 YYDKDF (reference sequence). The CDR3 reads CATSRDRRGYGYTF. DNA of the CDR3: TGTGCCACCAGCAGAGATAGGAGGGGGTACGGCTACACCTTC. The entire variable domain, with the rest obtained from reference TRBV15 and TRBJ1-2, is as follows: DAMVIQNPRYQVTQFGKPVTLSCSQTLNHNVMYWYQQKSSQAPKLLFHYYDKDFNNEADTPDNFQSRRPNTSFCFLDIRSPGLGDTAMYLCATSRDRRGYGYTFGSGTRLTVV.

The rearrangement links TRBV7-6 to TRBJ2-7; D gene ambiguous. CDR3 length equals 13 residues. The ends were cut back, 5 bases at V and 1 base at J, with 9 bases in the middle. Per germline, CDR1 SGHVS and CDR2 FNYEAQ. CDR3 amino acids: CASSACKSYEQYF. The CDR3 nucleotides are TGTGCCAGCAGCGCGTGCAAATCCTACGAGCAGTACTTC.

The gene calls are TRBV5-4 and TRBJ1-2, with D hard to call. V was cut by 4 bases and J by 3 bases, with 13 bases left in between. This CDR3 has 14 amino acids. Germline-derived CDR1 and CDR2 are SGHNT and YYREEE (reference sequence). The CDR3 DNA is TGTGCCAGCAGCCGAGCGTCGGCGGACTATGGCTACACCTTC. Protein product: CASSRASADYGYTF.

The chain is built from TRBV27 and TRBJ2-1, with TRBD2 matching 11 bases. The CDR3 runs 14 residues. CDR1 is MNHEY, CDR2 SMNVEV, per germline (reference sequence). V shed 7 bases and J 7 bases; nucleotides not matched to a gene: 6. The CDR3 DNA reads as TGTGCCAGCATCCCCCTAGCGGGAGGAAATGAGCAGTTCTTC. Residues: CASIPLAGGNEQFF.

The J gene is TRBJ2-3, the V gene TRBV29-1, with D possibly TRBD2 on 5 matching bases. CDR3 size: 15 residues. V gave up 1 base and J gave up 0 bases, with 11 bases separating them. Germline CDR1 is SQVTM and CDR2 is ANQGSEA. The CDR3 reads CSVEGGGSSTDTQYF. The CDR3 bases are TGCAGCGTTGAAGGGGGTGGGAGCAGCACAGATACGCAGTATTTT.

The CDR3 loop is CATSRDRAGNQPQHF. The CDR3 region has the DNA TGTGCCACCAGCAGAGATCGGGCAGGGAATCAGCCCCAGCATTTT. The chain uses TRBV15 and TRBJ1-5; tentatively, D is TRBD1 (5 bases). Looked up from germline, CDR1 is LNHNV and CDR2 is YYDKDF (reference sequence). With 0 bases removed from V and 4 bases from J, the gap between germline ends came to 10 bases. This CDR3 has 15 residues.

This chain joins TRBV7-9 and TRBJ2-1, with TRBD2 matching over 9 bases. V lost 7 bases to trimming and J lost 7 bases; unmatched junction nucleotides: 11. This CDR3 is built from 15 residues. CDR1 SEHNR and CDR2 FQNEAQ come from the germline V gene (reference sequence). CDR3 loop: CASNPRRLAANEQFF. In DNA, the CDR3 is TGTGCCAGCAACCCGAGGAGACTAGCGGCAAATGAGCAGTTCTTC.

This chain joins TRBV30 and TRBJ1-5; D remains unclear. Trimming cost V 1 base and J 7 bases, with 11 bases left between them. CDR1 and CDR2 from the germline V gene are GTSNPN and SVGIG (reference sequence). There are 13 residues in the CDR3. CDR3 nucleotide sequence: TGTGCCTGGAGTGAGGGCAGCGACCAGCCCCAGCATTTT. Amino acids: CAWSEGSDQPQHF.

The V and J genes are TRBV27 and TRBJ2-1; 8 nucleotides agree with TRBD2. CDR1 is MNHEY and CDR2 is SMNVEV in the germline V gene (reference sequence). This CDR3 is 13 amino acids long. With V trimmed by 4 bases and J by 12 bases, 8 bases remained unmatched. CDR3 protein: CASSSHGREGQFF. The CDR3 DNA sequence: TGTGCCAGCAGTTCACACGGACGGGAGGGGCAGTTCTTC.

This chain links TRBV7-2 with TRBJ2-3; D remains ambiguous. The CDR3 loop spans 14 amino acids. The germline V and J ends were trimmed by 4 bases and 0 bases, with 8 bases remaining between them. The V gene's germline CDR1 is SGHTA and CDR2 FQGNSA. The CDR3 bases are TGTGCCAGCAGCTACCCCGCTAGCACAGATACGCAGTATTTT. Protein: CASSYPASTDTQYF.

The rearrangement joins TRBV9 to TRBJ1-1; D gene unclear. This CDR3 spans 13 amino acids. Germline assignment: CDR1 SGDLS and CDR2 YYNGEE. The germline V and J ends were trimmed by 2 bases and 5 bases, with 10 bases remaining between them. CDR3 sequence reads: CASSVPGLTEAFF. In DNA form, the CDR3 reads TGTGCCAGCAGCGTGCCTGGATTAACTGAAGCTTTCTTT.

This sequence joins TRBV7-9 and TRBJ2-7; no clear D. The CDR3 is made up of 12 amino acids. CDR1 is SEHNR and CDR2 is FQNEAQ in the germline V gene (reference sequence). The V end lost 0 bases, the J end lost 5 bases, and 5 bases lay between the germline ends. The CDR3 loop is CASSLASDEQYF. The DNA of the CDR3 is TGTGCCAGCAGCTTAGCATCCGACGAGCAGTACTTC.

As for this clone: An end of the junction does not agree with germline; a read error may underlie this. The rearrangement links TRBV4-1 to TRBJ2-7; D might be TRBD1 (5 bases). The germline CDR1 and CDR2 sequences are MGHRA and YSYEKL. CDR3 size: 17 residues. The DNA for the CDR3 is TGCGCCAGCAGCCAAGATCTCCAGCCCGTCCAGGGTGGCTTTTCTGTCTTC. This translates into CASSQDLQPVQGGFSVF.

The gene calls are TRBV7-9 and TRBJ2-7; 7 positions match TRBD1. Germline values: CDR1 SEHNR, CDR2 FQNEAQ (reference sequence). The CDR3 runs to 14 residues. After removal of 5 bases from V and 0 bases from J, the junction contained 4 bases not matched to a gene. CDR3 DNA: TGTGCCAGCAGCCCTTGGGACAGCTCCTACGAGCAGTACTTC. This gives the protein CASSPWDSSYEQYF.

The chain uses TRBV30 and TRBJ1-1; weak D call: TRBD1 (5 bases). The germline V and J ends were trimmed by 4 bases and 7 bases, with 19 bases remaining between them. The germline gives CDR1 GTSNPN, CDR2 SVGIG (reference sequence). CDR3 length equals 14 residues. The CDR3 protein is CAWTQGRGRDEAFF. Here the CDR3 DNA reads TGTGCCTGGACCCAAGGGCGGGGACGAGATGAAGCTTTCTTT.

The chain carries TRBV4-2 and TRBJ2-7; TRBD1 matches 7 bases. The CDR3 is 14 residues long. Germline CDR1 LGHNA, CDR2 YNFKEQ. V lost 0 bases and J lost 2; bases outside the gene matches: 1. CDR3 amino acids: CASSQDGTAYEQYF. The CDR3 coding sequence is TGTGCCAGCAGCCAAGACGGGACAGCCTACGAGCAGTACTTC.

The CDR3 here is CASSPTGQGDTIYF. The CDR3 DNA follows: TGTGCCAGCAGCCCAACGGGACAGGGGGACACCATATATTTT. The chain uses TRBV9 and TRBJ1-3, with 11 bases that match TRBD1. The CDR3 extends over 14 amino acids. Germline CDR1 reads SGDLS; CDR2 reads YYNGEE. After removal of 4 bases from V and 8 bases from J, the junction contained 5 bases not matched to a gene.

Concerning this clone: The same CDR3 arises from other DNA sequences in this sample as well. The chain combines TRBV6-5 with TRBJ1-2, with D possibly being TRBD1 (5 bases). There are 12 residues in the CDR3. Trimming took 0 bases from V and 8 from J, leaving 7 bases between them. The germline V gene encodes CDR1 MNHEY and CDR2 SVGAGI. CDR3 sequence reads: CASSYSGGGYTF. The CDR3 coding sequence is TGTGCCAGCAGTTACTCGGGGGGAGGCTACACCTTC.

The rearrangement joins TRBV5-1 to TRBJ2-3; D is uncertain. This CDR3 spans 13 amino acids. V lost 4 bases to trimming and J lost 2 bases, with 8 bases between them. The germline V gene has CDR1 SGHRS and CDR2 YFSETQ. The CDR3 is CASSNEPTDTQYF. CDR3 DNA sequence: TGCGCCAGCAGCAACGAACCCACAGATACGCAGTATTTT.

Notes on this clone: The junction shows a germline mismatch at one end, possibly a read error. The rearrangement uses TRBV7-7 and TRBJ2-5; 9 bases map to TRBD2. CDR1 is SSHAT and CDR2 is FNYEAQ in the germline V gene (reference sequence). The CDR3 loop spans 16 amino acids. The CDR3, as DNA: TGTGCTAGCACCCGACTAGCGGATTGGTACCAAGAGACCCAGTACTTC. Protein sequence: CASTRLADWYQETQYF. The full variable domain, its missing parts supplied by reference TRBV7-7 and TRBJ2-5, is GAGVSQSPRYKVTKRGQDVTLRCDPISSHATLYWYQQALGQGPEFLTYFNYEAQPDKSGLPSDRFSAERPEGSISTLTIQRTEQRDSAMYRCASTRLADWYQETQYFGPGTRLLVL.

This sequence joins TRBV6-1 and TRBJ2-7, with 9 nucleotides matching TRBD1. V dropped 6 bases and J dropped 5; count of bases not matched to a gene: 8. From germline, CDR1 is MNHNS and CDR2 SASEGT. CDR3 length: 14 amino acids. As DNA, the CDR3 is TGTGCCAGCAGCGCCGGGACAGGGAGCCACGAGCAGTACTTC. Translation: CASSAGTGSHEQYF.

This chain uses TRBV6-4 with TRBJ2-1; 11 positions match TRBD2. This CDR3 region has 15 residues. Germline lookup yields CDR1 MRHNA and CDR2 SNTAGT. V was clipped by 6 bases and J by 7 bases; unmatched bases: 8. CDR3: CASSELAGATNEQFF. CDR3 coding DNA: TGTGCCAGCAGCGAACTAGCGGGAGCAACGAATGAGCAGTTCTTC.

The chain couples TRBV2 to TRBJ2-3; unclear D gene. Germline V CDR1 and CDR2: SNHLY, FYNNEI. This CDR3 contains 12 residues. Deletions cut 6 bases from V and 6 bases from J, with 10 bases between. The DNA of the CDR3 is TGTGCCAGCAGGCCCGATTCGGATACGCAGTATTTT. It translates to CASRPDSDTQYF.

J is TRBJ2-7 and V is TRBV6-5; 7 bases match TRBD1. V shed 7 bases, J shed 4 bases, and the junction held 7 bases outside the gene matches. The CDR3 totals 13 residues. Looked up from germline, CDR1 is MNHEY and CDR2 is SVGAGI. The CDR3 sequence is CASTGTASYEQYF. In nucleotides, the CDR3 is TGTGCCAGCACAGGGACAGCGTCTTACGAGCAGTACTTC.